These T cell receptor beta chains were read from a single sample in a study of T cell repertoires in cytomegalovirus infection. MiXCR, run by TCRdb on the reads, gives a single entry per CDR3 protein. The sample holds some 320,000 distinct CDR3 sequences, more than 9% seen once. The material sequenced was PBMCs. These receptor sequences come from a human donor in good health (CMV status not recorded). Some clones in this sample may be carry-over from other donors' samples. Each CDR3 is given with its conserved first and last residue. The D gene is left open where the match is weak. A clone size is listed for some rows: how often the clone was seen (once, few, many), or a class if it is expanded.

cdr3_aa: CASGGTGRGAFF
cdr3_nt: TGTGCCAGCGGAGGGACAGGCCGCGGAGCTTTCTTT
v_call: TRBV25-1
clone_size: many
d_call: TRBD1
j_call: TRBJ1-1

cdr3_aa: CASRPGDSYEQYF
cdr3_nt: TGTGCCAGTCGTCCGGGGGACTCCTACGAGCAGTACTTC
v_call: TRBV6-6
clone_size: few
d_call: -
j_call: TRBJ2-7

cdr3_aa: CASSHSTGLQQYF
cdr3_nt: TGTGCCAGCAGCCATTCCACAGGGTTACAGCAGTACTTC
v_call: TRBV12-3/TRBV12-4
clone_size: many
d_call: -
j_call: TRBJ2-7

cdr3_aa: CSVEVAATEAFF
cdr3_nt: TGCAGCGTTGAAGTCGCGGCGACTGAAGCTTTCTTT
v_call: TRBV29-1
clone_size: -
d_call: -
j_call: TRBJ1-1

cdr3_aa: CASSLFGSKSSNQPQHF
cdr3_nt: TGTGCCAGCAGTTTATTTGGCAGCAAATCTAGCAATCAGCCCCAGCATTTT
v_call: TRBV28
clone_size: many
d_call: -
j_call: TRBJ1-5

cdr3_aa: CASNGQGKTYEQYF
cdr3_nt: TGTGCCAGCAATGGACAGGGGAAAACCTACGAGCAGTACTTC
v_call: TRBV6-5
clone_size: -
d_call: TRBD1
j_call: TRBJ2-7

cdr3_aa: CASSYLGRGTSTDTQYF
cdr3_nt: TGTGCCAGCAGTTACCTCGGACGCGGTACTAGCACAGATACGCAGTATTTT
v_call: TRBV6-2/TRBV6-3
clone_size: -
d_call: -
j_call: TRBJ2-3

cdr3_aa: CASSLGWTGVYEQYF
cdr3_nt: TGTGCCAGCAGCTTGGGTTGGACAGGGGTTTACGAGCAGTACTTC
v_call: TRBV5-4
clone_size: many
d_call: TRBD1
j_call: TRBJ2-7

cdr3_aa: CASSLVGQGAKAEQFF
cdr3_nt: TGTGCCAGCAGCTTAGTGGGACAGGGGGCGAAGGCTGAGCAGTTCTTC
v_call: TRBV7-2
clone_size: many
d_call: TRBD1
j_call: TRBJ2-1

cdr3_aa: CASNPQGLAGVETQYF
cdr3_nt: TGTGCCAGCAACCCCCAGGGACTAGCGGGAGTAGAGACCCAGTACTTC
v_call: TRBV7-4
clone_size: many
d_call: TRBD2
j_call: TRBJ2-5

cdr3_aa: CSPLEGQRSEKLFF
cdr3_nt: TGCAGCCCCTTAGAGGGACAGAGGAGCGAAAAACTGTTTTTT
v_call: TRBV20-1
clone_size: few
d_call: TRBD1
j_call: TRBJ1-4

cdr3_aa: CASSLPGLDHNEQFF
cdr3_nt: TGTGCCAGCAGCCTACCGGGACTGGATCACAATGAGCAGTTCTTC
v_call: TRBV3-1
clone_size: few
d_call: -
j_call: TRBJ2-1

cdr3_aa: CASSFTGSNGAGEAFF
cdr3_nt: TGTGCCAGCAGTTTTACCGGGTCAAATGGGGCAGGTGAAGCTTTCTTT
v_call: TRBV28
clone_size: many
d_call: -
j_call: TRBJ1-1

cdr3_aa: CASSPPGGAGANVLTF
cdr3_nt: TGTGCCAGCAGTCCCCCAGGGGGCGCCGGGGCCAACGTCCTGACTTTC
v_call: TRBV28
clone_size: few
d_call: TRBD1
j_call: TRBJ2-6

cdr3_aa: CAISEVAGGPNEQFF
cdr3_nt: TGTGCCATCAGTGAGGTAGCGGGGGGGCCCAATGAGCAGTTCTTC
v_call: TRBV10-3
clone_size: many
d_call: TRBD2
j_call: TRBJ2-1

cdr3_aa: CASSVGDARLGYGYTF
cdr3_nt: TGTGCCAGCAGCGTCGGGGACGCCCGTCTCGGCTATGGCTACACCTTC
v_call: TRBV14
clone_size: -
d_call: -
j_call: TRBJ1-2

cdr3_aa: CASSAGTSGYNEQFF
cdr3_nt: TGTGCCAGCAGTGCCGGGACTAGCGGATACAATGAGCAGTTCTTC
v_call: TRBV27
clone_size: many
d_call: TRBD2
j_call: TRBJ2-1

cdr3_aa: CASSGPGQGLKSEQYF
cdr3_nt: TGTGCCAGCAGCGGACCGGGACAGGGGTTAAAGTCCGAGCAGTACTTC
v_call: TRBV9
clone_size: few
d_call: TRBD1
j_call: TRBJ2-7

cdr3_aa: CAWSQRQGGTEAFF
cdr3_nt: TGTGCCTGGTCCCAAAGGCAGGGCGGGACTGAAGCTTTCTTT
v_call: TRBV30
clone_size: few
d_call: -
j_call: TRBJ1-1

cdr3_aa: CASRADAQPQHF
cdr3_nt: TGTGCCAGCAGGGCAGACGCTCAGCCCCAGCATTTT
v_call: TRBV6-1
clone_size: many
d_call: -
j_call: TRBJ1-5

cdr3_aa: CASSFDRVNTGELFF
cdr3_nt: TGTGCCAGCAGCTTCGACAGGGTGAACACCGGGGAGCTGTTTTTT
v_call: TRBV7-2
clone_size: many
d_call: TRBD1
j_call: TRBJ2-2

cdr3_aa: CASSPSGSPGELFF
cdr3_nt: TGTGCCAGCAGCCCCTCCGGAAGCCCCGGGGAGCTGTTTTTT
v_call: TRBV7-2
clone_size: -
d_call: -
j_call: TRBJ2-2

cdr3_aa: CASSSGQSGSYNSPLHF
cdr3_nt: TGTGCCAGCAGTTCCGGACAGTCGGGATCCTATAATTCACCCCTCCACTTT
v_call: TRBV5-6
clone_size: many
d_call: -
j_call: TRBJ1-6

cdr3_aa: CASSDVRVSGGYTF
cdr3_nt: TGTGCCAGCAGTGATGTCAGGGTTTCTGGTGGCTACACCTTC
v_call: TRBV2
clone_size: -
d_call: -
j_call: TRBJ1-2

cdr3_aa: CSAPTSGGAETQYF
cdr3_nt: TGCAGTGCTCCGACTAGCGGGGGGGCTGAGACCCAGTACTTC
v_call: TRBV20-1
clone_size: few
d_call: TRBD2
j_call: TRBJ2-5

cdr3_aa: CASSHRDPIRGTQYF
cdr3_nt: TGTGCCAGCAGCCACCGGGACCCCATCCGCGGGACCCAGTACTTC
v_call: TRBV7-2
clone_size: many
d_call: -
j_call: TRBJ2-5

cdr3_aa: CATSRDTDRGYEQYF
cdr3_nt: TGTGCCACCAGCAGAGATACGGACAGGGGCTACGAGCAGTACTTC
v_call: TRBV15
clone_size: few
d_call: TRBD1
j_call: TRBJ2-7

cdr3_aa: CASSLDGVDTEAFF
cdr3_nt: TGCGCCAGCAGCTTGGATGGAGTAGACACTGAAGCTTTCTTT
v_call: TRBV5-1
clone_size: -
d_call: -
j_call: TRBJ1-1

cdr3_aa: CASSQSPGQGKAFF
cdr3_nt: TGTGCCAGCAGCCAATCTCCGGGACAGGGGAAAGCTTTCTTT
v_call: TRBV11-2
clone_size: many
d_call: TRBD1
j_call: TRBJ1-1

cdr3_aa: CASSFMASGGEQFF
cdr3_nt: TGTGCCAGCAGCTTTATGGCTAGCGGGGGCGAGCAGTTCTTC
v_call: TRBV7-2
clone_size: -
d_call: TRBD2
j_call: TRBJ2-1

cdr3_aa: CASSFGLAGDYEQYF
cdr3_nt: TGTGCCAGCAGTTTCGGACTAGCGGGGGACTACGAGCAGTACTTC
v_call: TRBV12-3/TRBV12-4
clone_size: many
d_call: TRBD2
j_call: TRBJ2-7

cdr3_aa: CASSTPTGERELINEQFF
cdr3_nt: TGTGCCAGCAGTACCCCGACCGGGGAGCGGGAGCTGATCAATGAGCAGTTCTTC
v_call: TRBV28
clone_size: few
d_call: TRBD2
j_call: TRBJ2-1

cdr3_aa: CASSFWAGQALETQYF
cdr3_nt: TGTGCCAGCAGCTTTTGGGCGGGACAGGCTTTGGAGACCCAGTACTTC
v_call: TRBV7-2
clone_size: many
d_call: TRBD1
j_call: TRBJ2-5

cdr3_aa: CASSLPTGLGELFF
cdr3_nt: TGTGCCAGCAGTCTCCCGACAGGCTTGGGGGAGCTGTTTTTT
v_call: TRBV28
clone_size: -
d_call: -
j_call: TRBJ2-2

cdr3_aa: CASSQDYRGGTNEKLFF
cdr3_nt: TGCGCCAGCAGCCAAGATTATCGAGGCGGAACAAATGAAAAACTGTTTTTT
v_call: TRBV4-3
clone_size: many
d_call: -
j_call: TRBJ1-4

cdr3_aa: CASSQATRTGGYTF
cdr3_nt: TGCGCCAGCAGCCAAGCTACAAGGACTGGTGGCTACACCTTC
v_call: TRBV4-3
clone_size: many
d_call: -
j_call: TRBJ1-2

cdr3_aa: CASKKPGNTDTQYF
cdr3_nt: TGTGCCAGCAAAAAGCCGGGGAATACAGATACGCAGTATTTT
v_call: TRBV2
clone_size: many
d_call: -
j_call: TRBJ2-3

cdr3_aa: CASSLVPAYEQFF
cdr3_nt: TGTGCCAGCAGCTTAGTCCCCGCCTATGAGCAGTTCTTC
v_call: TRBV7-8
clone_size: -
d_call: -
j_call: TRBJ2-1

cdr3_aa: CSAYMNTEAFF
cdr3_nt: TGCAGCGCCTACATGAACACTGAAGCTTTCTTT
v_call: TRBV20-1
clone_size: few
d_call: -
j_call: TRBJ1-1

cdr3_aa: CASSQTGAYTDTQYF
cdr3_nt: TGTGCCAGCAGCCAGACAGGGGCATACACAGATACGCAGTATTTT
v_call: TRBV5-5
clone_size: few
d_call: TRBD1
j_call: TRBJ2-3

cdr3_aa: CASSLVAGSYEQYF
cdr3_nt: TGTGCCAGCAGCTTAGTTGCGGGATCCTACGAGCAGTACTTC
v_call: TRBV7-6
clone_size: many
d_call: -
j_call: TRBJ2-7

cdr3_aa: CASSSPTGGGQPQHF
cdr3_nt: TGTGCCAGCAGCTCCCCGACAGGGGGAGGTCAGCCCCAGCATTTT
v_call: TRBV7-3
clone_size: few
d_call: TRBD1
j_call: TRBJ1-5

cdr3_aa: CASSFGLAEHKNIQYF
cdr3_nt: TGTGCCAGCAGTTTCGGACTAGCGGAACACAAAAACATTCAGTACTTC
v_call: TRBV6-2/TRBV6-3
clone_size: many
d_call: TRBD2
j_call: TRBJ2-4

cdr3_aa: CASSLTGHIHEQYF
cdr3_nt: TGTGCCAGCAGTTTAACGGGACACATCCACGAGCAGTACTTC
v_call: TRBV28
clone_size: few
d_call: -
j_call: TRBJ2-7

cdr3_aa: CASSPGGVSNEQFF
cdr3_nt: TGTGCCAGCTCCCCGGGGGGGGTCTCCAATGAGCAGTTCTTC
v_call: TRBV7-2
clone_size: many
d_call: TRBD2
j_call: TRBJ2-1

cdr3_aa: CASSYLLWEKLFF
cdr3_nt: TGCGCCAGCAGCTACCTCCTGTGGGAAAAACTGTTTTTT
v_call: TRBV4-3
clone_size: few
d_call: -
j_call: TRBJ1-4

cdr3_aa: CASRGTDYNEQFF
cdr3_nt: TGTGCCAGCAGAGGGACAGATTACAATGAGCAGTTCTTC
v_call: TRBV28
clone_size: many
d_call: TRBD1
j_call: TRBJ2-1

cdr3_aa: CALRGPGNTIYF
cdr3_nt: TGTGCCTTACGGGGTCCAGGAAACACCATATATTTT
v_call: TRBV13
clone_size: -
d_call: -
j_call: TRBJ1-3

cdr3_aa: CASSLGFAGLAVRDEQFF
cdr3_nt: TGTGCCAGCAGCTTAGGATTCGCGGGACTAGCAGTTCGTGATGAGCAGTTCTTC
v_call: TRBV7-2
clone_size: many
d_call: TRBD2
j_call: TRBJ2-1

cdr3_aa: CASSQTGVNSPLHF
cdr3_nt: TGTGCCAGCAGCCAGACTGGGGTTAATTCACCCCTCCACTTT
v_call: TRBV12-3/TRBV12-4
clone_size: -
d_call: -
j_call: TRBJ1-6

cdr3_aa: CASSLEGLARGSNEQFF
cdr3_nt: TGTGCCAGCAGCTTAGAGGGACTAGCGCGGGGAAGCAATGAGCAGTTCTTC
v_call: TRBV7-2
clone_size: many
d_call: TRBD2
j_call: TRBJ2-1

cdr3_aa: CASSRTWRERSTDTQYF
cdr3_nt: TGTGCCAGCAGCCGGACTTGGAGAGAGCGTAGCACAGATACGCAGTATTTT
v_call: TRBV7-9
clone_size: many
d_call: -
j_call: TRBJ2-3

cdr3_aa: CASSQEDSKSYEQYF
cdr3_nt: TGTGCCAGCAGCCAAGAAGACTCCAAGTCCTACGAGCAGTACTTC
v_call: TRBV4-2
clone_size: -
d_call: -
j_call: TRBJ2-7

cdr3_aa: CASSQTQGFYEQYF
cdr3_nt: TGCGCCAGCAGCCAGACACAGGGTTTCTACGAGCAGTACTTC
v_call: TRBV4-1
clone_size: -
d_call: -
j_call: TRBJ2-7